The T cell receptor beta chain under discussion was sequenced for a study of shared T cell receptors in the human thymus. Germline CDR1 SGHDT, CDR2 YYEEEE. The CDR3 is 15 residues long. V lost 5 bases to trimming and J lost 5 bases, with 17 bases between them. Method: immunoSEQ multiplex PCR; TCRdb's copy keeps in-frame clones and lacks some. The top ten clones hold around 0.0099% of a sample with about 660,000 clones, over 75% of them seen once. These records were also assigned to another study, of human thymus T cells. In that study: Resections from corrective heart surgery provided thymus tissue. Thymic repertoires overlap heavily among unrelated individuals, related research has reported.

The sample comprised thymocytes. This clonotype originated in a boy under three years old with a congenital heart defect. The chain links TRBV5-6 to TRBJ2-1, with a tentative D call TRBD1 (5 bases). CDR3 sequence (DNA): TGTGCCAGCAGGTTTCGGCCCGAAGGGGACAATGAGCAGTTCTTC. Translation gives CASRFRPEGDNEQFF.